This T cell receptor (beta chain) emerged from a study of T cell responses to AZD1222 COVID-19 vaccine (dated by TCRdb to the early 2020s). Concerning the study at large: AZD1222 recipients whose second dose came at about 4 weeks and those whose second dose came at about 12 weeks were combined into one group, since spike-specific TCR depth and breadth did not differ between the two schedules. Trial participants were enrolled by age into subgroups of 18-55, 56-69 and 70-plus years, and 148, 28 and 57 TCR-sequenced participants, respectively, were included in these subgroups. A total of about 230 trial participants underwent TCR sequencing, of whom around 200 received two doses of AZD1222 and 26 received two doses of the MenACWY control vaccine.

About this clone itself: Its antigen specificity is not known. Nothing much larger sits one base from this clone, and base qualities are not available.

The time point label corresponds to: baseline before first vaccination. The vaccinee samples were drawn from two UK trials, COV001 and COV002, one of which was a single-blind randomized controlled phase 2/3 trial testing AZD1222 (ChAdOx1 nCoV-19) in healthy adults. For TCRbeta chain sequencing, PBMC samples from trial participants were taken at day 0 and at day 28 after the second dose. Taken from cysteine to phenylalanine, the CDR3 has 15 residues. Of the read, only the CDR3 DNA is kept; its 45 bases are in frame from base 1. V loses 6 bases at its end and J loses 8 bases; junction bases beyond the gene matches: 12. CDR1 and CDR2 (LNHDA, SQIVND) derive from the germline V gene (reference sequence). The CDR3 regions of human TCRbeta chains were analyzed by immunosequencing. On the study's bioinformatics: Repertoire TCRs were matched against a reference library of SARS-CoV-2-specific TCRs generated with the MIRA antigen-specificity platform. Breadth was defined as the fraction of unique TCRs that were SARS-CoV-2-associated, and depth was defined as the fraction of total T cells that were SARS-CoV-2-associated. Using the MIRA data, each spike-specific TCR was assigned both to the spike region to which the TCR was reactive and to a CD4 or CD8 class. Log10-transformed breadth and depth values were compared by one-way ANOVA with Sidak's multiple comparisons tests. What TCRdb holds here is the immuneACCESS table cut down to in-frame rearrangements. Part of the clones is not present; checked against another copy, under half of the missing clones reflect an unresolved V gene, and the others are unexplained. The D gene and trimming were derived from the DNA, and the V and J assignments and clone size from that table. A total of roughly 42,000 clones appear in this sample, around three quarters of them only once. Approximately 3.6% of the sample goes to the ten largest clones.

The full study reports these points: Participants were mostly white British, with more females than males. The authors suggested clonal diversity may have been underestimated. A significant rise in spike-specific TCR breadth and depth was observed after two AZD1222 doses relative to day 0 and relative to MenACWY recipients. Epitopes outside the regions mutated in the B.1.351 and B.1.1.7 variants were reportedly recognized by nearly half of the unique spike-specific TCRs. The whole spike protein was spanned by vaccine-associated CD4 TCRs, and dominant responses were seen in regions 160-218 and 743-854. Because no day 14 peak-response samples were available, repertoires were characterized only after the peak T cell response. The 56-69-year group was small, and its depth increase did not reach significance, likely because of low power. Conclusions about previously exposed vaccinees were limited because only six or seven AZD1222 recipients were SARS-CoV-2 seropositive at baseline.

This sequence was found in an adult in good health. This chain joins TRBV19 to TRBJ1-4; 7 bases in between match TRBD1. The sample in question was peripheral blood, obtained on day 0 of AZD1222 vaccination. The CDR3: CASSVGRDSGEKLFF. The DNA sequence is as follows: TGTGCCAGTAGCGTGGGGCGGGACAGCGGGGAAAAACTGTTTTTT.